Listed here are 15 T cell receptor beta chains from one sample, sequenced in a study of monozygotic twins with inflammatory bowel disease. TCRdb reanalyzed the 5' RACE reads, giving one entry per CDR3 protein sequence and no DNA. This sample contains more than 75,000 distinct CDR3 sequences. Sequenced input: blood. These TCRs come from a human donor with ulcerative colitis or Crohn's disease, or a healthy co-twin of an affected twin (not recorded which).

This chain joins TRBV4-2 and TRBJ1-5; no DNA is available, so the TRBD1 call from TCRdb remains unchecked. The CDR3 extends over 15 amino acids. Germline values: CDR1 LGHNA, CDR2 YNFKEQ. CDR3 amino acids: CASSQYRVGNQPQHF.

J is TRBJ2-4 and V is TRBV13; TCRdb gives TRBD2 as the D gene, but with no DNA this cannot be confirmed. The CDR3 covers 13 residues. Germline loops: CDR1 PRHDT, CDR2 FYEKMQ (reference sequence). CDR3 sequence reads: CASSLSGPPFQYF.

The chain joins TRBV5-5 to TRBJ1-4. There are 15 residues in the CDR3. Germline V gene data show CDR1 as SGHKS and CDR2 as YYEKEE (reference sequence). CDR3 region: CASSLSVTNNEKLFF.

This chain links TRBV20-1 with TRBJ1-5. The CDR3 totals 14 residues. Germline V gene sequence: CDR1 DFQATT, CDR2 SNEGSKA (reference sequence). This CDR3 is CSATMGGLDQPQHF.

The V and J genes are TRBV5-1 and TRBJ2-3; the D gene TCRdb calls, TRBD1, cannot be checked with no DNA. CDR3 length equals 16 residues. CDR1 is SGHRS, CDR2 YFSETQ, per germline. Here the CDR3 reads CASSLDSDRITDTQYF.

This chain uses TRBV7-9 with TRBJ2-6; TCRdb's D gene call, TRBD2, goes unchecked for lack of DNA. The germline CDR1 and CDR2 sequences are SEHNR and FQNEAQ (reference sequence). The CDR3 consists of 16 residues. The CDR3 sequence is CASSLAAPTGANVLTF.

The chain is built from TRBV11-2 and TRBJ2-5; TCRdb selects TRBD1, and the lack of DNA leaves this call unchecked. Germline V gene data show CDR1 as SGHAT and CDR2 as FQNNGV. The CDR3 runs 16 residues. The CDR3 is CASSRITPGGLETQYF.

The chain recombines TRBV6-2 or TRBV6-3 with TRBJ1-6. Germline V lookup: CDR1 MNHEY, CDR2 SVGEGT. The CDR3 contains 21 residues. The CDR3: CASSYSTFSGASRHYNSPLHF.

The gene calls are TRBV7-8 and TRBJ2-7; checking the TCRdb D call of TRBD1 is not possible without DNA. Germline assignment: CDR1 SGHVS and CDR2 FQNEAQ. The CDR3 spans 19 residues. The CDR3 here is CASSSGTGARLRSLREQYF.

V gene TRBV7-9 combines with J gene TRBJ2-3; TCRdb calls TRBD2, which cannot be checked without DNA. The CDR3 runs to 16 residues. CDR1 is SEHNR, CDR2 FQNEAQ, per germline (reference sequence). CDR3 region: CASSYISGGVTDTQYF.

The chain carries TRBV7-2 and TRBJ2-3. The V gene's germline CDR1 is SGHTA and CDR2 FQGNSA. There are 20 residues in the CDR3. The CDR3 loop reads CASSYHLAAGGFGIPHTQYF.

This chain joins TRBV19 and TRBJ2-5; TCRdb returns TRBD1, unconfirmable since there is no DNA. The CDR3 totals 15 residues. In germline, CDR1 is LNHDA, CDR2 SQIVND (reference sequence). This CDR3 reads CASSGRQGLKETQYF.

J is TRBJ1-2 and V is TRBV27; the D call from TCRdb, TRBD1, cannot be confirmed without DNA. The CDR3 runs to 13 residues. Germline V lookup: CDR1 MNHEY, CDR2 SMNVEV (reference sequence). CDR3 residues: CASSYTTGVGYTF.

The CDR3 sequence is CASSPLSDQPQHF. V usage is TRBV18 and J usage is TRBJ1-5. CDR3 length: 13 amino acids. The germline CDR1 and CDR2 sequences are KGHSH and LQKENI.

V gene TRBV5-5 combines with J gene TRBJ2-5; TCRdb designates TRBD2, a call that cannot be tested without DNA. The germline gives CDR1 SGHKS, CDR2 YYEKEE (reference sequence). The CDR3 spans 15 residues. This CDR3 reads CASSLEGSIWETQYF.